This T cell receptor (beta chain) was obtained from a study of OX40 agonist ivuxolimab in advanced cancers. Findings and limits, study-wide: By week 6 at 0.1 to 3.0 mg/kg, blood CD4+ and CD8+ T cells had expanded clonally.

The assay was immunoSEQ multiplex PCR, and TCRdb's table has in-frame clones only and misses some. The sample includes 47,000 or so clones, approximately 86% of them seen just once. A note on this clone: Its antigen is undetermined.

The sequence came from an adult with an advanced solid tumor such as melanoma, head and neck, liver or kidney cancer. Sequencing used CD4+ or CD8+ T cells sorted from blood, obtained in a trial of the OX40 agonist ivuxolimab.

CDR3 DNA sequence: TGCGCCAGCAGCCAAGATCTCGGCCCCGAAGAGACCCAGTACTTC. It is translated as CASSQDLGPEETQYF. This chain uses TRBV4-1 with TRBJ2-5; D uncertain. The germline V gene has CDR1 MGHRA and CDR2 YSYEKL. Between the trimmed V and J ends, which lost 0 bases and 3 bases, there was a span of 11 bases. The CDR3 is 15 amino acids.